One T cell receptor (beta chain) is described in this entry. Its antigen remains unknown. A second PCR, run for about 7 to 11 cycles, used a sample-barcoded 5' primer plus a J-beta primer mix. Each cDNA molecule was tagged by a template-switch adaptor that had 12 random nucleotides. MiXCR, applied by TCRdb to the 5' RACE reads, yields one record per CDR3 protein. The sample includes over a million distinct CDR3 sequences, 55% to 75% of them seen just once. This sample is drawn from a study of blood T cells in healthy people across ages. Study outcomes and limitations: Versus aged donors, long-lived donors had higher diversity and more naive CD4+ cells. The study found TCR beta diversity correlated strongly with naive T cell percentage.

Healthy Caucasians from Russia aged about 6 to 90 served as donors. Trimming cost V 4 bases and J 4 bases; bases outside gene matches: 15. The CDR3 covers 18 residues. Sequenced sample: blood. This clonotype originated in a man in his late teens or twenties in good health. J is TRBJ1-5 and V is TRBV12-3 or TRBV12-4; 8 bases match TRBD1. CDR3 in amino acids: CASSSQLPRDRTNQPQHF. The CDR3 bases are TGTGCCAGCAGTTCCCAACTTCCACGGGACAGGACTAATCAGCCCCAGCATTTT.